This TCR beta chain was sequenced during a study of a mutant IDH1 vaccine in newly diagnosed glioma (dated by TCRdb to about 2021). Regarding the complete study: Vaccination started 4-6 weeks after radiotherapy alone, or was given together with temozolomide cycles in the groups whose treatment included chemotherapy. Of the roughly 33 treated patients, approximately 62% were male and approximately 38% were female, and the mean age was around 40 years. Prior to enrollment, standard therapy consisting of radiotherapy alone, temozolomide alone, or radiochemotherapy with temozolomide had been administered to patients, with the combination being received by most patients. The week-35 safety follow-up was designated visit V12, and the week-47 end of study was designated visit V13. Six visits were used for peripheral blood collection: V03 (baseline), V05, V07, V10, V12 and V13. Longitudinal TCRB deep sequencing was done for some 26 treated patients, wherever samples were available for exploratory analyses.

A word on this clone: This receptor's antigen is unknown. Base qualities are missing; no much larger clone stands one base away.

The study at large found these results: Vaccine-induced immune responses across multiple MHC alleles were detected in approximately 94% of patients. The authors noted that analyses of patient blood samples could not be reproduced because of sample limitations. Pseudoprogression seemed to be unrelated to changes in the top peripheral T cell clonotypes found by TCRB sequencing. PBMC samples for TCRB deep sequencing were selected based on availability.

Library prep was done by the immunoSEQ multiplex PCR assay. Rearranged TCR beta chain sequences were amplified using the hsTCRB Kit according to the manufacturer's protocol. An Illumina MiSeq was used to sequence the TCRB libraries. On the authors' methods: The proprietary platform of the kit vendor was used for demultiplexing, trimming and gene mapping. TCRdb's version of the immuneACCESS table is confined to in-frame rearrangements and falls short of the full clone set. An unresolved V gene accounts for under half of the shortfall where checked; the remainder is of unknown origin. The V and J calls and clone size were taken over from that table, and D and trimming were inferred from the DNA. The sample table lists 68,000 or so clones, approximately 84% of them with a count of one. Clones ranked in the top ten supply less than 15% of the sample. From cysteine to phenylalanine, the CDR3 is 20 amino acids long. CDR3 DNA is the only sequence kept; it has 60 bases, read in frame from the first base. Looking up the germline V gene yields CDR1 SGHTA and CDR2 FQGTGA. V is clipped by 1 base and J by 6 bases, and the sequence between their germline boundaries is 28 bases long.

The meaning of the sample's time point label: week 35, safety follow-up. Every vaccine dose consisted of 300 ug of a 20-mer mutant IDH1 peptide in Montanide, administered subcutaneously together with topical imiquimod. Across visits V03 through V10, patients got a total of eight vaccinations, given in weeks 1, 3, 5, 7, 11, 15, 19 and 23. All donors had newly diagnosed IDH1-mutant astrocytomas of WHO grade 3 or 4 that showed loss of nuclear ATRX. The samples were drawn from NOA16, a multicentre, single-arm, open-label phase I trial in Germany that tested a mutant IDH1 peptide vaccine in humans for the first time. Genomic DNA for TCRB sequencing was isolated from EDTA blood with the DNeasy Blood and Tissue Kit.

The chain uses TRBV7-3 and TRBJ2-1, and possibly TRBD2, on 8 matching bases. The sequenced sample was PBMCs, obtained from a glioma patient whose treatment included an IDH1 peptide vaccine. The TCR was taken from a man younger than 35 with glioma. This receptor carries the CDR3 CASSLISGIKGFRQGNEQFF. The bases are TGTGCCAGCAGCTTAATTAGCGGGATAAAGGGATTCAGACAGGGCAATGAGCAGTTCTTC.